The present T cell receptor beta chain was sequenced within a study of radiotherapy plus CTLA-4 blockade in lung cancer. Study results and caveats: After radiotherapy and ipilimumab, tumor-derived clones expanded in peripheral blood.

The data were produced by immunoSEQ multiplex PCR, yet TCRdb's version contains in-frame clones alone and is incomplete. The sample comprises more than 95,000 clones, about four fifths of which are singletons, and approximately 5.5% rests with the top ten. CTLA-4 blockade using ipilimumab, together with focal radiation, was received by patients with chemo-refractory metastatic non-small-cell lung cancer. V trimming: 0 bases; J trimming: 6 bases; junction bases outside the gene matches: 9. The CDR3 runs to 15 residues. Germline CDR1 reads SGHDT; CDR2 reads YYEEEE. Note on this clone: The antigen remains undetermined.

This TCR came from a human donor with non-small cell lung cancer who had a partial response to radiotherapy plus ipilimumab. Source: peripheral blood, taken from a patient treated with radiotherapy plus ipilimumab. The chain links TRBV5-6 to TRBJ2-7, with TRBD2 matching over 7 bases. The CDR3 spells CASSLVRGVRSEQYF. CDR3 nucleotides: TGTGCCAGCAGCTTGGTCCGGGGGGTACGTTCCGAGCAGTACTTC.